A single sample is the source of the 7 T cell receptor beta chains below, sequenced in a study of early stage breast cancer tumors. The table came from immunoSEQ multiplex PCR; TCRdb's copy has only in-frame clones and leaves some out. The data hold some 30,000 clones, with roughly 80% observed a single time. Material for sequencing was breast tumor tissue. All receptors come from a person in their thirties with breast cancer.

The chain has TRBV27 and TRBJ2-7; 8 positions agree with TRBD1. V lost 4 bases to trimming and J lost 0 bases; unmatched junction nucleotides: 8. Germline V CDR1 and CDR2: MNHEY, SMNVEV (reference sequence). This CDR3 spans 16 amino acids. The CDR3 sequence: CASSSAGGAGSYEQYF. The CDR3 region has the DNA TGTGCCAGCAGTTCAGCAGGGGGCGCGGGCTCCTACGAGCAGTACTTC.

The genes are TRBV5-1 and TRBJ2-1, with TRBD2 matching over 10 bases. Germline V CDR1 and CDR2: SGHRS, YFSETQ. V lost 0 bases to trimming and J lost 7 bases; unmatched junction nucleotides: 7. The CDR3 extends over 16 amino acids. The CDR3: CASSLAPSGSQNEQFF. CDR3 coding DNA: TGCGCCAGCAGCTTGGCCCCTAGCGGGAGTCAGAATGAGCAGTTCTTC.

The chain uses TRBV7-2 and TRBJ2-3, with a tentative D call TRBD2 (6 bases). Trimming took 1 base from V and 5 from J, leaving 13 bases between them. The CDR3 loop spans 15 amino acids. Germline CDR1 SGHTA, CDR2 FQGNSA. The CDR3 DNA reads as TGTGCCAGCAGCTTAGGCAGACTAGTTGGAGATACGCAGTATTTT. This sequence encodes CASSLGRLVGDTQYF. The whole variable domain, remainder taken from reference TRBV7-2 and TRBJ2-3, is GAGVSQSPSNKVTEKGKDVELRCDPISGHTALYWYRQSLGQGLEFLIYFQGNSAPDKSGLPSDRFSAERTGGSVSTLTIQRTQQEDSAVYLCASSLGRLVGDTQYFGPGTRLTVL.

This rearrangement joins TRBV7-9 to TRBJ2-2, with TRBD2 identical over 7 bases. This CDR3 is 15 amino acids long. V lost 6 bases to trimming and J lost 3 bases; unmatched junction nucleotides: 7. The V gene's germline CDR1 is SEHNR and CDR2 FQNEAQ (reference sequence). The CDR3 coding sequence is TGTGCCAGCAGAAGTCGGGGAGGGGACACCGGGGAGCTGTTTTTT. Translation gives CASRSRGGDTGELFF.

V and J are TRBV5-1 and TRBJ2-2, with 9 bases aligning to TRBD1. CDR1 SGHRS and CDR2 YFSETQ come from the germline V gene. V shed 0 bases, J shed 4 bases, and the junction held 13 bases outside the gene matches. The CDR3 sequence is 19 residues long. CDR3 in DNA: TGCGCCAGCAGCTTGGTCGGGACAGGGACCATAGGATCCACCGGGGAGCTGTTTTTT. Protein sequence: CASSLVGTGTIGSTGELFF.

The chain has TRBV27 and TRBJ2-5; 12 nucleotides align to TRBD2. V lost 1 base to trimming and J lost 2 bases; unmatched junction nucleotides: 11. This CDR3 comprises 19 residues. Germline V gene lookup returns CDR1 MNHEY and CDR2 SMNVEV (reference sequence). CDR3 bases: TGTGCCAGCAGTTTATGGTCCCTAGCGGGAGGGCCGGGGCAAGAGACCCAGTACTTC. Amino acid sequence: CASSLWSLAGGPGQETQYF.

The chain links TRBV7-2 to TRBJ2-7; 8 bases are a match to TRBD2. In germline, CDR1 is SGHTA, CDR2 FQGNSA. With V trimmed by 0 bases and J by 2 bases, 6 bases remained unmatched. The CDR3 sequence is 16 residues long. Here the CDR3 DNA reads TGTGCCAGCAGCTTAGCGGGGACTAGGACTGCCTACGAGCAGTACTTC. Encoded protein: CASSLAGTRTAYEQYF.